The rows below give T cell receptor beta chains drawn from one sample of a study of blood T cell repertoires in COVID-19. Only in-frame clones appear in the TCRdb table, and some are missing; sequencing was by immunoSEQ multiplex PCR. There are a few hundred thousand clones in the sample; approximately 79% occur only once, and under 4.5% lies in the top ten. The specimen sequenced was PBMCs or T cells enriched from blood (not recorded which). These receptors all come from a young man with acute COVID-19. Both conserved end residues are part of each CDR3. D genes are given only for firm matches. Expanded clones get a size class; other rows say once, few or many, or leave the size out.

j_gene: TRBJ2-5; abundance: -; d_gene: -; v_gene: TRBV2; CDR3aa: CASRIQETQYF; CDR3nt: TGTGCCAGCAGAATACAAGAGACCCAGTACTTC
j_gene: TRBJ1-4; abundance: few; d_gene: -; v_gene: TRBV2; CDR3aa: CATRQSNEKLFF; CDR3nt: TGTGCCACCCGACAGAGTAATGAAAAACTGTTTTTT
j_gene: TRBJ1-2; abundance: -; d_gene: TRBD1; v_gene: TRBV11-3; CDR3aa: CASSPGTGQQVRGYTF; CDR3nt: TGTGCCAGCAGCCCTGGGACAGGGCAGCAAGTGAGGGGCTACACCTTC
j_gene: TRBJ1-6; abundance: -; d_gene: TRBD1; v_gene: TRBV6-5; CDR3aa: CASRGGQGNNSPLHF; CDR3nt: TGTGCCAGCAGGGGCGGACAGGGGAATAATTCACCCCTCCACTTT
j_gene: TRBJ1-2; abundance: once; d_gene: TRBD1; v_gene: TRBV15; CDR3aa: CATSDPGQGEYGYTF; CDR3nt: TGTGCCACCAGCGACCCGGGACAGGGGGAATATGGCTACACCTTC
j_gene: TRBJ1-5; abundance: -; d_gene: -; v_gene: TRBV27; CDR3aa: CASSPFGGTPQHF; CDR3nt: TGTGCCAGCAGTCCCTTTGGTGGCACGCCCCAGCATTTT
j_gene: TRBJ2-5; abundance: -; d_gene: -; v_gene: TRBV5-1; CDR3aa: CASSLILATQETQYF; CDR3nt: TGTGCCAGCAGCCTGATACTAGCTACCCAAGAGACCCAGTACTTC
j_gene: TRBJ1-5; abundance: -; d_gene: TRBD1; v_gene: TRBV5-8; CDR3aa: CASSTDREDNQPQHF; CDR3nt: TGTGCCAGCAGCACGGACAGGGAAGATAATCAGCCCCAGCATTTT
j_gene: TRBJ1-6; abundance: few; d_gene: -; v_gene: TRBV21-1; CDR3aa: CASRKGHTTGRNNSPLHF; CDR3nt: TGTGCCAGCAGGAAGGGACACACCACGGGACGTAATAATTCACCCCTCCACTTT
j_gene: TRBJ2-3; abundance: -; d_gene: TRBD2; v_gene: TRBV5-5; CDR3aa: CASTLPTSGGGDTQYF; CDR3nt: TGTGCCAGCACCCTACCGACTAGCGGGGGTGGAGATACGCAGTATTTT
j_gene: TRBJ2-2; abundance: -; d_gene: -; v_gene: TRBV3-1/TRBV3-2; CDR3aa: CASSQDPGGVTGELFF; CDR3nt: TGTGCCAGCAGCCAAGATCCCGGGGGAGTCACCGGGGAGCTGTTTTTT
j_gene: TRBJ2-3; abundance: -; d_gene: -; v_gene: TRBV7-6; CDR3aa: CASSSYIESTDTQYF; CDR3nt: TGTGCCAGCAGCTCGTATATAGAGAGCACAGATACGCAGTATTTT
j_gene: TRBJ2-2; abundance: -; d_gene: -; v_gene: TRBV14; CDR3aa: CASSPQGRTNTGELFF; CDR3nt: TGTGCCAGCAGCCCCCAGGGCAGGACGAACACCGGGGAGCTGTTTTTT
j_gene: TRBJ1-3; abundance: many; d_gene: -; v_gene: TRBV30; CDR3aa: CAWRSAGGNTIYF; CDR3nt: TGTGCCTGGAGATCAGCCGGGGGAAACACCATATATTTT
j_gene: TRBJ1-1; abundance: -; d_gene: -; v_gene: TRBV7-9; CDR3aa: CASQSEINTEAFF; CDR3nt: TGTGCCAGCCAATCGGAGATCAACACTGAAGCTTTCTTT
j_gene: TRBJ2-1; abundance: -; d_gene: TRBD2; v_gene: TRBV25-1; CDR3aa: CATTSGGDNEQFF; CDR3nt: TGTGCCACCACTAGCGGAGGGGACAATGAGCAGTTCTTC
j_gene: TRBJ1-3; abundance: -; d_gene: -; v_gene: TRBV5-1; CDR3aa: CASSPGAGTGNTIYF; CDR3nt: TGCGCCAGCAGCCCTGGGGCAGGGACTGGAAACACCATATATTTT
j_gene: TRBJ1-3; abundance: -; d_gene: TRBD1; v_gene: TRBV5-1; CDR3aa: CASSYSGTGLSGNTIYF; CDR3nt: TGTGCCAGCAGCTATTCTGGGACAGGGCTCTCAGGAAACACCATATATTTT
j_gene: TRBJ2-1; abundance: -; d_gene: TRBD2; v_gene: TRBV24-1; CDR3aa: CATSGSGSYNEQFF; CDR3nt: TGTGCCACCAGTGGTAGCGGGAGCTACAATGAGCAGTTCTTC
j_gene: TRBJ1-2; abundance: -; d_gene: -; v_gene: TRBV7-9; CDR3aa: CASSLATGGYTF; CDR3nt: TGTGCCAGCAGCTTAGCGACAGGTGGCTACACCTTC
j_gene: TRBJ2-1; abundance: -; d_gene: TRBD1; v_gene: TRBV19; CDR3aa: CASRPGTGWSSYNEQFF; CDR3nt: TGTGCCAGTAGACCCGGGACAGGGTGGAGCTCCTACAATGAGCAGTTCTTC
j_gene: TRBJ1-2; abundance: -; d_gene: -; v_gene: TRBV5-1; CDR3aa: CASSSRTEIGDGYTF; CDR3nt: TGCGCCAGCAGCTCCCGGACTGAGATTGGGGATGGCTACACCTTC
j_gene: TRBJ2-1; abundance: -; d_gene: TRBD2; v_gene: TRBV24-1; CDR3aa: CATSVAGSSYNEQFF; CDR3nt: TGTGCCACCAGTGTAGCGGGGAGCTCCTACAATGAGCAGTTCTTC
j_gene: TRBJ2-1; abundance: -; d_gene: TRBD2; v_gene: TRBV7-9; CDR3aa: CASSSTKGTSGVNEQFF; CDR3nt: TGTGCCAGCAGCTCCACGAAGGGGACTAGCGGGGTCAATGAGCAGTTCTTC
j_gene: TRBJ1-6; abundance: -; d_gene: -; v_gene: TRBV14; CDR3aa: CASSIGRSPLHF; CDR3nt: TGTGCCAGCAGCATAGGGAGGTCACCCCTCCACTTT
j_gene: TRBJ1-6; abundance: -; d_gene: -; v_gene: TRBV27; CDR3aa: CASSLYPGGWDSPLHF; CDR3nt: TGTGCCAGCAGTTTATATCCGGGAGGTTGGGATTCACCCCTCCACTTT
j_gene: TRBJ1-5; abundance: few; d_gene: -; v_gene: TRBV18; CDR3aa: CASSQTGPRDQPQHF; CDR3nt: TGTGCCAGCTCACAAACCGGGCCCAGGGATCAGCCCCAGCATTTT
j_gene: TRBJ1-2; abundance: few; d_gene: TRBD1; v_gene: TRBV5-4; CDR3aa: CASSTYRGSNYGYTF; CDR3nt: TGTGCCAGCAGCACCTACAGGGGATCAAACTATGGCTACACCTTC
j_gene: TRBJ1-2; abundance: many; d_gene: -; v_gene: TRBV6-1; CDR3aa: CASSEQGSRGYTF; CDR3nt: TGTGCCAGCAGTGAACAGGGCTCCAGGGGCTACACCTTC
j_gene: TRBJ2-2; abundance: -; d_gene: TRBD1; v_gene: TRBV19; CDR3aa: CAPDRDRGSTGELFF; CDR3nt: TGTGCCCCTGATAGGGACAGGGGAAGTACCGGGGAGCTGTTTTTT
j_gene: TRBJ2-2; abundance: -; d_gene: -; v_gene: TRBV19; CDR3aa: CASSQKGGAGELFF; CDR3nt: TGTGCCAGTAGTCAAAAGGGGGGGGCCGGGGAGCTGTTTTTT
j_gene: TRBJ2-3; abundance: few; d_gene: TRBD2; v_gene: TRBV5-1; CDR3aa: CASSLQRGATDTQYF; CDR3nt: TGCGCCAGCAGCCTTCAGCGGGGGGCCACAGATACGCAGTATTTT
j_gene: TRBJ1-1; abundance: -; d_gene: TRBD1; v_gene: TRBV11-3; CDR3aa: CASSYRQGDTEAFF; CDR3nt: TGTGCCAGCAGCTATAGACAGGGGGACACTGAAGCTTTCTTT
j_gene: TRBJ2-1; abundance: -; d_gene: -; v_gene: TRBV6-5; CDR3aa: CASSSTRRNEQFF; CDR3nt: TGTGCCAGCAGCTCTACGCGTAGAAATGAGCAGTTCTTC
j_gene: TRBJ2-1; abundance: -; d_gene: TRBD2; v_gene: TRBV4-1; CDR3aa: CASSQEFPSTLAVDNEQFF; CDR3nt: TGCGCCAGCAGCCAAGAGTTCCCGTCGACGCTAGCGGTGGACAATGAGCAGTTCTTC
j_gene: TRBJ2-1; abundance: -; d_gene: -; v_gene: TRBV19; CDR3aa: CASSIMGRGSYNEQFF; CDR3nt: TGTGCCAGTAGTATAATGGGCAGGGGTTCCTACAATGAGCAGTTCTTC
j_gene: TRBJ1-1; abundance: -; d_gene: -; v_gene: TRBV7-8; CDR3aa: CASSTRTEAFF; CDR3nt: TGTGCCAGCAGCACCAGAACTGAAGCTTTCTTT
j_gene: TRBJ1-1; abundance: -; d_gene: -; v_gene: TRBV6-1; CDR3aa: CASSEALGPEAFF; CDR3nt: TGTGCCAGCAGTGAAGCGCTCGGTCCTGAAGCTTTCTTT
j_gene: TRBJ1-2; abundance: -; d_gene: -; v_gene: TRBV3-1/TRBV3-2; CDR3aa: CASSAGGYGYTF; CDR3nt: TGTGCCAGCTCCGCCGGGGGATATGGCTACACCTTC